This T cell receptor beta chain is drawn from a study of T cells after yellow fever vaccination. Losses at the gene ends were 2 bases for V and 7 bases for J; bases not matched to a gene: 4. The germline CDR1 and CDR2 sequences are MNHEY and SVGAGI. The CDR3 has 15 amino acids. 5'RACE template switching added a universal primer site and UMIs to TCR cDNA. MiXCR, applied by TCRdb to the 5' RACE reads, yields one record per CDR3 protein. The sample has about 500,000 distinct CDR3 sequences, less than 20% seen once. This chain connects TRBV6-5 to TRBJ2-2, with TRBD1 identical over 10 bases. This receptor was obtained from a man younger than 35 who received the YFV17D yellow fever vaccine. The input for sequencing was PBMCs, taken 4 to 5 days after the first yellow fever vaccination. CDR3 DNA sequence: TGTGCCAGCAGTTACAGGACAGGGGGTTTCGGGGAGCTGTTTTTT. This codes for CASSYRTGGFGELFF.